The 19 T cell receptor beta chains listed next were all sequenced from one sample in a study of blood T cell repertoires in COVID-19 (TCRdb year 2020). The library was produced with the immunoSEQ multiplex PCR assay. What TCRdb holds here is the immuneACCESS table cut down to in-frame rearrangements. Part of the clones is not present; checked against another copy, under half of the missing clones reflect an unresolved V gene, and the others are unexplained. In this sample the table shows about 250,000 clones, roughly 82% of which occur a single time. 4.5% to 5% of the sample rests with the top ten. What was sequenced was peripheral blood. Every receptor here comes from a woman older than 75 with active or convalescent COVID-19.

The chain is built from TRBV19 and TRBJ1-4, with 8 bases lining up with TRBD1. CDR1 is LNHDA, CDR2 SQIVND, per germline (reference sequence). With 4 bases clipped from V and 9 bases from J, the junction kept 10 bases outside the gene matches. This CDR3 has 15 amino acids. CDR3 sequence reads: CASSTLQGGYKKLFF. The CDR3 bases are TGTGCCAGTAGTACTCTACAGGGGGGTTATAAAAAACTGTTTTTT.

The CDR3 sequence: CASSLVGLGGDTQYF. CDR3 coding DNA: TGTGCCAGCAGCTTAGTGGGACTAGGGGGTGATACGCAGTATTTT. The chain uses TRBV7-6 and TRBJ2-3; TRBD2 aligns across 8 bases. V lost 1 base, J lost 6 bases, and 6 bases stayed unmatched. CDR3 length equals 15 residues. Germline CDR1 and CDR2: SGHVS and FNYEAQ.

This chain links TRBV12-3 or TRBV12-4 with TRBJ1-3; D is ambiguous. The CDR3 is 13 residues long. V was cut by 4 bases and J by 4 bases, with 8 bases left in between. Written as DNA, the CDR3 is TGTGCCAGCAGTTCACATACCGGAAACACCATATATTTT. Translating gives CASSSHTGNTIYF.

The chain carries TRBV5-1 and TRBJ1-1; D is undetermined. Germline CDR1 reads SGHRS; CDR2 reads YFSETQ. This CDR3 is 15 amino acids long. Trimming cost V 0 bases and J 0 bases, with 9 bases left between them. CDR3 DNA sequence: TGCGCCAGCAGCTTGGACGGGTACATGAACACTGAAGCTTTCTTT. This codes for CASSLDGYMNTEAFF.

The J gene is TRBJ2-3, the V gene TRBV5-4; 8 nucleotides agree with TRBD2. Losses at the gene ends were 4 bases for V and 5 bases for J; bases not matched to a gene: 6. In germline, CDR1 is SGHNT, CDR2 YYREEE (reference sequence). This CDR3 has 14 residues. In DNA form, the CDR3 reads TGTGCCAGCAGCCCCCTAGCGGGCTTAGATACGCAGTATTTT. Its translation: CASSPLAGLDTQYF.

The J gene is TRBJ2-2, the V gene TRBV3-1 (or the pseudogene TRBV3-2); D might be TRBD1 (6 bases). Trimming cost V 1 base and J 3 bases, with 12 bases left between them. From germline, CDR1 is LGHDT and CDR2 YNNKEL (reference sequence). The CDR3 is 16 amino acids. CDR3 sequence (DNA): TGTGCCAGCAGCCAAGTCAGACAGGTTTACACCGGGGAGCTGTTTTTT. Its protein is CASSQVRQVYTGELFF.

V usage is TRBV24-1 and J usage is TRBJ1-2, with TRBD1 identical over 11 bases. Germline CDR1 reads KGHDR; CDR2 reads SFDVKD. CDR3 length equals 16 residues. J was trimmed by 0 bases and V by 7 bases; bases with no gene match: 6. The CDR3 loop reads CATSWDRGSANYGYTF. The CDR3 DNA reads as TGTGCCACCAGCTGGGACAGGGGGTCTGCTAACTATGGCTACACCTTC.

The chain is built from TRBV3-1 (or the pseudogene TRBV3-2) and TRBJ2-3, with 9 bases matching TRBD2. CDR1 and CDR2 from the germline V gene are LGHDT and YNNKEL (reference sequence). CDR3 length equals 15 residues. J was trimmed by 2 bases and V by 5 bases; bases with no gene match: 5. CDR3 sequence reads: CASSGSGGSTDTQYF. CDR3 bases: TGTGCCAGCAGCGGTAGCGGGGGCTCCACAGATACGCAGTATTTT.

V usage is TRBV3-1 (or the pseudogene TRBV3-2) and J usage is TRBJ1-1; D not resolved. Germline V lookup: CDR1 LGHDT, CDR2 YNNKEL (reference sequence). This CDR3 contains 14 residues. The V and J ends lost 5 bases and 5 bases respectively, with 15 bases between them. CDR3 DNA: TGTGCCAGCAGCTACCGGGCCGCGGGTACTGAAGCTTTCTTT. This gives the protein CASSYRAAGTEAFF.

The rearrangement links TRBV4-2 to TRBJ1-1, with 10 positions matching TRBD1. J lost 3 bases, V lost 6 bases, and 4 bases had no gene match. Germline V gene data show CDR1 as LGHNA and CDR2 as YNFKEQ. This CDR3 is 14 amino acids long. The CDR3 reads CASRSGTGDTEAFF. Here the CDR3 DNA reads TGTGCCAGCAGGTCCGGGACAGGGGACACTGAAGCTTTCTTT.

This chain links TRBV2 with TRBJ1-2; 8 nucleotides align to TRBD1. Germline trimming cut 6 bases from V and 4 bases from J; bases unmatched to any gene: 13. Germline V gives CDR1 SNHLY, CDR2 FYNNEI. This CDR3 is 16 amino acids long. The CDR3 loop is CASSGTGIDLGYGYTF. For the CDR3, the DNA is TGTGCCAGCAGCGGGACAGGCATCGATCTTGGCTATGGCTACACCTTC.

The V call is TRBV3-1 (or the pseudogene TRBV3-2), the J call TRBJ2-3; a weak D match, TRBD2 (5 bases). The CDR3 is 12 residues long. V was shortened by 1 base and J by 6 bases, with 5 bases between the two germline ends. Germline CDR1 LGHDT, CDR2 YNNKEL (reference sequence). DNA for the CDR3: TGTGCCAGCAGCCAAGGCGGGGATACGCAGTATTTT. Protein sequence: CASSQGGDTQYF.

Here the CDR3 DNA reads TGCGCCAGCAGCTTCGACAGGGGGTTTAATGAGCAGTTCTTC. As protein: CASSFDRGFNEQFF. V usage is TRBV5-1 and J usage is TRBJ2-1, with 9 bases aligning to TRBD1. Germline V gives CDR1 SGHRS, CDR2 YFSETQ. The ends lost 2 bases at V and 7 bases at J; junction bases unmatched: 4. The CDR3 has 14 residues.

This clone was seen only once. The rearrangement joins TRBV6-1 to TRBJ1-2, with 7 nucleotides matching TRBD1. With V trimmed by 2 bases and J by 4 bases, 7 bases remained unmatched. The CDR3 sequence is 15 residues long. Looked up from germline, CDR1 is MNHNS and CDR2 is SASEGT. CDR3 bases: TGTGCCAGCAGTGAAAGGGGACAGACGATCTATGGCTACACCTTC. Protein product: CASSERGQTIYGYTF.

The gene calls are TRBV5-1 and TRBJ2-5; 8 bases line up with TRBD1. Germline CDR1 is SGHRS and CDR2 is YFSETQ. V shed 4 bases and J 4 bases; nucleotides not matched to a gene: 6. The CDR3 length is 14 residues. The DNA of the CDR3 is TGCGCCAGCAGCCCAACACAGGGGGGAGAGACCCAGTACTTC. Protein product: CASSPTQGGETQYF.

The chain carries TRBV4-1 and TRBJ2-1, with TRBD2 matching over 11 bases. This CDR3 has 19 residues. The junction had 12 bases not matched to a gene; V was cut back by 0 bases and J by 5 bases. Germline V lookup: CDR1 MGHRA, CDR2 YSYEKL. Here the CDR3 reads CASSQDKTSGSLLHNEQFF. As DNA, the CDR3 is TGCGCCAGCAGCCAAGATAAAACTAGCGGGAGTCTTTTGCACAATGAGCAGTTCTTC.

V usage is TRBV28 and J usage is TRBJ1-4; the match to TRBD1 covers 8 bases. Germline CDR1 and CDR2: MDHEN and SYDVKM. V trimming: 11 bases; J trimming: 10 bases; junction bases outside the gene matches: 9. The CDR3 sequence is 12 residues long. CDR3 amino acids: CAGKDRGGKLFF. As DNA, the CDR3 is TGTGCCGGCAAAGACAGGGGAGGAAAACTGTTTTTT. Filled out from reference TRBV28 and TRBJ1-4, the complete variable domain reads DVKVTQSSRYLVKRTGEKVFLECVQDMDHENMFWYRQDPGLGLRLIYFSYDVKMKEKGDIPEGYSVSREKKERFSLILESASTNQTSMYLCAGKDRGGKLFFGSGTQLSVL.

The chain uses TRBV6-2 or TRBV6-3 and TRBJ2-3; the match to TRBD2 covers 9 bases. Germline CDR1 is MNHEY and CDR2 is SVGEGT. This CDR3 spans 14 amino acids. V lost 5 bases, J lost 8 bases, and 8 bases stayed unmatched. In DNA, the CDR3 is TGTGCCAGCAGTGAGATAGCGGGGGCTGTTACGCAGTATTTT. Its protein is CASSEIAGAVTQYF.

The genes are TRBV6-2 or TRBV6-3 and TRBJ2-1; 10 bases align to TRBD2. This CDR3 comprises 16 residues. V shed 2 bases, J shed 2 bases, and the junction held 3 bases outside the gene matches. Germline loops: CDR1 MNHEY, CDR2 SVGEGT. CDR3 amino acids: CASSYESGRAYNEQFF. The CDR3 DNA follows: TGTGCCAGCAGTTACGAAAGCGGGAGGGCCTACAATGAGCAGTTCTTC.